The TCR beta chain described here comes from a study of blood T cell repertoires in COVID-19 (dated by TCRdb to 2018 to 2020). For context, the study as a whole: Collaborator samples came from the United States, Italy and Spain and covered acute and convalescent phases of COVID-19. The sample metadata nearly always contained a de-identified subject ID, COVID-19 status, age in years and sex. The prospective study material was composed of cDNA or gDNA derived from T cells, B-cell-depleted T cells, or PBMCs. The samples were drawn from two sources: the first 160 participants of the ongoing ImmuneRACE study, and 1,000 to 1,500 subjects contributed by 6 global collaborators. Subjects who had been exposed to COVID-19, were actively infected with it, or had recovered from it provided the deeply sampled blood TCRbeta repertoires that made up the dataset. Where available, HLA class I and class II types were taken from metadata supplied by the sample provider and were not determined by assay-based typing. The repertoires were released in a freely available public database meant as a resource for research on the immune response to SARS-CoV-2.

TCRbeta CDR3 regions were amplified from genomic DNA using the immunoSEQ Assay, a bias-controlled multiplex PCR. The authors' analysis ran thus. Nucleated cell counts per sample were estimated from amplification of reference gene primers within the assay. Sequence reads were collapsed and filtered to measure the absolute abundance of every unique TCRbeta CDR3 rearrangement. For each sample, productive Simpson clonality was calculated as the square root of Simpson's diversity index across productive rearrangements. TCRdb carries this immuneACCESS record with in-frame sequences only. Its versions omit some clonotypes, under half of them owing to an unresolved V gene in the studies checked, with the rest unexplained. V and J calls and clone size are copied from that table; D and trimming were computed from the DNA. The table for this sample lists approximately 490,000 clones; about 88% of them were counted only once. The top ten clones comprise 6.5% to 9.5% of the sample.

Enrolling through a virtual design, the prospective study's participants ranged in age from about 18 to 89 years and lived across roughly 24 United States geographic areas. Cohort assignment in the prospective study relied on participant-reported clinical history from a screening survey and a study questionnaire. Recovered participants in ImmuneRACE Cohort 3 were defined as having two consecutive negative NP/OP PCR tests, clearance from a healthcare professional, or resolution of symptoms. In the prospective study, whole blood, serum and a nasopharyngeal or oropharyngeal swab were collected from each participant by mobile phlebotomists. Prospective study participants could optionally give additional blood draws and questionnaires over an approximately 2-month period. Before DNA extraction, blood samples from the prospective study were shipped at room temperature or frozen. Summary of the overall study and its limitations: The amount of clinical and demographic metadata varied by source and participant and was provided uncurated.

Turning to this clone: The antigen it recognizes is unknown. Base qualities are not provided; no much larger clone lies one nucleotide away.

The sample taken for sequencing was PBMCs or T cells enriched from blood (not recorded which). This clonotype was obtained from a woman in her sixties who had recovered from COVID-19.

The CDR3 here reads CATSDFPRGYGYTF. The nucleotide sequence is TGTGCCACCAGTGATTTTCCCAGGGGTTATGGCTACACCTTC. The rearranged segments are TRBV24-1 and TRBJ1-2, with a weak D call of TRBD1 (6 bases match). Sequences KGHDR (CDR1) and SFDVKD (CDR2) are obtained from the germline V gene. V is reduced by 1 base and J by 5 bases, leaving a spacing of 10 bases between them. Inclusive of the bounding cysteine and phenylalanine, the CDR3 is 14 residues long. Left in the record is the CDR3 DNA by itself, 42 bases read in frame from the first base.